This T cell receptor beta chain derives from a study of blood T cell repertoires in COVID-19. Looking at the study overall: Acute-phase and convalescent COVID-19 samples originated in the United States, Italy and Spain.

Profiling relied on immunoSEQ multiplex PCR, and the TCRdb table lists in-frame clones only, not all of them. The sample consists of 300,000 to 450,000 clones, roughly 89% of them appearing once. The source material was peripheral blood. The TCR sequence derives from a woman between 55 and 75 years old with COVID-19, enrolled during active disease.

Here the CDR3 DNA reads TGTGCCAGCAGCGAAGACAGGGATAGGGGATCCTACGAGCAGTACTTC. The encoded protein is CASSEDRDRGSYEQYF. The rearrangement links TRBV11-2 to TRBJ2-7; 7 nucleotides agree with TRBD1. CDR1 SGHAT and CDR2 FQNNGV come from the germline V gene. This CDR3 is 16 amino acids long. With 5 bases clipped from V and 1 base from J, the junction kept 11 bases outside the gene matches.